These T cell receptor beta chains were read from a single sample in a study of regulatory T cells in long-lasting Graves disease. TCRdb re-called the multiplex PCR reads through MiXCR, storing one row per CDR3 protein. Among 400,000 to 450,000 distinct CDR3 sequences listed, under 15% were seen once. The sample also formed part of further work on T cells in Graves' hyperthyroidism and ophthalmopathy.

The sample here was peripheral blood mononuclear cells (PBMCs), taken at new diagnosis, from a patient treated with antithyroid drugs. These receptors all come from a woman in her 30s with Graves disease. Both conserved end residues are part of each CDR3. D genes are given only for firm matches. The size of a clone is reported for some rows only, either as once, few or many, or as a class for expanded clones.

abundance	len	j_gene	v_gene	d_gene	CDR3aa	CDR3nt
many	15	TRBJ1-1	TRBV5-5	TRBD1	CASSSATGGNTEAFF	TGTGCCAGCAGCTCGGCCACAGGGGGCAACACTGAAGCTTTCTTT
many	15	TRBJ1-3	TRBV3-1	TRBD1	CASSRRQGGGNTIYF	TGTGCCAGCAGTCGAAGACAGGGGGGAGGAAACACCATATATTTT
few	14	TRBJ2-5	TRBV28	TRBD2	CASRPSGVQETQYF	TGTGCCAGCAGGCCTAGCGGAGTCCAAGAGACCCAGTACTTC
few	17	TRBJ2-2	TRBV6-1	TRBD2	CASSTGTRPPTTGELFF	TGTGCCAGCAGCACCGGGACTAGGCCTCCAACCACCGGGGAGCTGTTTTTT
many	11	TRBJ2-7	TRBV11-2	.	CASRQSDEQYF	TGTGCCAGCCGACAGTCGGACGAGCAGTACTTC
.	17	TRBJ1-4	TRBV6-2/TRBV6-3	TRBD1	CASSDVIPGGIREKLFF	TGTGCCAGCAGTGATGTTATTCCAGGGGGCATTAGGGAAAAACTGTTTTTT
few	11	TRBJ2-3	TRBV29-1	.	CSVGYTDTQYF	TGCAGCGTTGGTTATACAGATACGCAGTATTTT
.	15	TRBJ2-3	TRBV29-1	.	CSVSYRRVGADTQYF	TGCAGCGTTTCCTACCGCAGGGTCGGTGCAGATACGCAGTATTTT
many	12	TRBJ2-7	TRBV11-3	.	CASSLGVYEQYF	TGTGCCAGCAGCTTAGGGGTCTACGAGCAGTACTTC
many	17	TRBJ2-2	TRBV28	.	CASSLLISLEDTGELFF	TGTGCCAGCAGTTTATTAATTAGTTTGGAGGACACCGGGGAGCTGTTTTTT
many	16	TRBJ1-1	TRBV12-3/TRBV12-4	.	CASSGGVPPTNTEAFF	TGTGCCAGCAGTGGAGGGGTCCCCCCGACGAACACTGAAGCTTTCTTT
.	17	TRBJ2-3	TRBV24-1	TRBD1	CATSDRKTGPRRDTQYF	TGTGCCACCAGTGACCGTAAGACAGGGCCTCGGAGAGATACGCAGTATTTT
.	12	TRBJ2-1	TRBV14	.	CASSSGPRRQFF	TGTGCCAGCAGCTCCGGCCCTAGGCGGCAGTTCTTC
few	18	TRBJ1-6	TRBV7-9	.	CASSLTGTGYSDNSPLHF	TGTGCCAGCAGCTTAACGGGGACCGGGTACTCGGATAATTCACCCCTCCACTTT
.	14	TRBJ2-2	TRBV28	.	CASSLLARTGELFF	TGTGCCAGCAGTTTACTAGCGAGGACCGGGGAGCTGTTTTTT
few	13	TRBJ1-2	TRBV9	.	CASSVESGSGYTF	TGTGCCAGCAGCGTAGAATCCGGTTCAGGCTACACCTTC
.	15	TRBJ1-5	TRBV19	.	CASSIVHYSNQPQHF	TGTGCCAGTAGTATAGTGCACTATAGCAATCAGCCCCAGCATTTT
.	13	TRBJ1-1	TRBV7-9	.	CASSLALFTEAFF	TGTGCCAGCAGCTTAGCGTTGTTCACTGAAGCTTTCTTT
many	14	TRBJ1-1	TRBV7-3	.	CASSPGGLSTEAFF	TGTGCCAGCAGCCCCGGGGGTTTGAGCACTGAAGCTTTCTTT
.	14	TRBJ1-2	TRBV2	TRBD1	CASSEYGTGGGYTF	TGTGCCAGCAGTGAATATGGGACAGGTGGGGGCTACACCTTC
many	12	TRBJ2-7	TRBV20-1	.	CSAKGTGYEQYF	TGCAGTGCTAAAGGGACGGGTTACGAGCAGTACTTC
many	13	TRBJ2-5	TRBV3-1	.	CASSRDPQETQYF	TGTGCCAGCAGTCGGGACCCGCAAGAGACCCAGTACTTC
many	15	TRBJ2-1	TRBV20-1	.	CSAREKGMSYNEQFF	TGCAGTGCTAGAGAAAAGGGAATGTCCTACAATGAGCAGTTCTTC
few	14	TRBJ2-2	TRBV30	TRBD1	CAWREQGSLRELFF	TGTGCCTGGAGAGAACAGGGGTCTTTGAGGGAGCTGTTTTTT
.	13	TRBJ1-3	TRBV6-1	.	CASSPYSGNTIYF	TGTGCCAGCAGTCCATATTCGGGAAACACCATATATTTT
many	14	TRBJ2-7	TRBV9	TRBD1	CASSATGNAYEQYF	TGTGCCAGCAGCGCGACAGGGAATGCCTACGAGCAGTACTTC
many	20	TRBJ2-7	TRBV7-9	TRBD1	CASSPRIWDRAAGRSYEQYF	TGTGCCAGCAGCCCGCGGATATGGGACAGGGCGGCGGGAAGATCCTACGAGCAGTACTTC
once	12	TRBJ1-2	TRBV11-2	.	CAGSSPPDGYTF	TGTGCCGGCAGCTCGCCCCCGGATGGCTACACCTTC
many	11	TRBJ2-7	TRBV20-1	TRBD2	CSALAGVEQYF	TGCAGTGCCCTAGCGGGAGTCGAGCAGTACTTC
many	17	TRBJ2-7	TRBV6-9	TRBD1	CASSYDFGTGSLYEQYF	TGTGCCAGCAGTTATGATTTCGGGACAGGGAGTCTCTACGAGCAGTACTTC
many	16	TRBJ2-4	TRBV29-1	TRBD1	CSVRRFGTEGKNIQYF	TGCAGCGTTAGAAGGTTCGGGACAGAAGGCAAAAACATTCAGTACTTC
many	16	TRBJ2-3	TRBV13	TRBD1	CASSSAIDRGADTQYF	TGTGCCAGCAGCTCAGCCATCGACAGGGGTGCAGATACGCAGTATTTT
many	16	TRBJ2-7	TRBV28	TRBD1	CASSSPPGQGSYEQYF	TGTGCCAGCAGTTCACCACCGGGACAGGGTTCCTACGAGCAGTACTTC
.	15	TRBJ2-5	TRBV12-3/TRBV12-4	.	CASSPLDNRGETQYF	TGTGCCAGCAGTCCCCTGGACAACAGAGGAGAGACCCAGTACTTC
.	14	TRBJ2-7	TRBV20-1	.	CSAGPPRTSYKQYF	TGCAGTGCGGGGCCTCCACGGACCTCCTACAAGCAGTACTTC